The 17 T cell receptor beta chains in this list originate from one sample, sequenced in a study of cytomegalovirus exposure and HLA in healthy donors. It was with 60 Vbeta and 13 Jbeta primers that the PCR ran. Generated by immunoSEQ multiplex PCR, the TCRdb table keeps only in-frame clones and is missing some. The profile shows some 150,000 clones, 60% to 85% of them singletons. The sample consisted of PBMCs. Source of these receptors: a man aged 35 to 55 in good health and CMV-seropositive.

The chain joins TRBV9 to TRBJ1-1, with 8 nucleotides matching TRBD1. This CDR3 region has 14 residues. The germline CDR1 and CDR2 sequences are SGDLS and YYNGEE. Trimming cost V 4 bases and J 5 bases; bases outside gene matches: 7. CDR3 in DNA: TGTGCCAGCAGCCTATCGACAGGGGTGACTGAAGCTTTCTTT. Protein: CASSLSTGVTEAFF.

This rearrangement joins TRBV28 to TRBJ1-5, with 9 bases identical to TRBD1. V shed 3 bases, J shed 4 bases, and the junction held 4 bases outside the gene matches. This CDR3 comprises 15 residues. Per germline, CDR1 MDHEN and CDR2 SYDVKM. CDR3: CASSFRQGENQPQHF. The CDR3 nucleotides are TGTGCCAGCAGTTTTAGACAGGGGGAAAATCAGCCCCAGCATTTT.

This chain uses TRBV7-9 with TRBJ2-7, with TRBD1 matching over 7 bases. J was trimmed by 5 bases and V by 5 bases; bases with no gene match: 12. This CDR3 is 15 amino acids long. Germline V CDR1 and CDR2: SEHNR, FQNEAQ (reference sequence). The CDR3 region is CASSRQGQGGNEQYF. The CDR3 DNA follows: TGTGCCAGCAGCCGACAGGGTCAAGGCGGCAACGAGCAGTACTTC.

The rearrangement links TRBV28 to TRBJ2-2; 11 bases are shared with TRBD1. The trim removed 3 bases at V and 4 bases at J, leaving 4 bases unmatched. Germline V lookup: CDR1 MDHEN, CDR2 SYDVKM. The CDR3 runs to 16 residues. The CDR3 region has the DNA TGTGCCAGCAGTTTTCTTGGGACAGGGGGCACCGGGGAGCTGTTTTTT. This gives the protein CASSFLGTGGTGELFF.

The chain has TRBV7-9 and TRBJ2-7; possible D gene TRBD2, 5 bases. The CDR3 has 14 amino acids. Trimming removed 1 base at V and 5 bases at J, with 12 bases between. The V gene's germline CDR1 is SEHNR and CDR2 FQNEAQ (reference sequence). The chain's CDR3 is CASSLGTGSHEQYF. CDR3 nucleotides: TGTGCCAGCAGCTTAGGGACGGGGTCTCACGAGCAGTACTTC.

A note on this clone: The junction differs from germline at one of its ends, possibly a read error. V and J are TRBV7-2 and TRBJ1-5; D not certain. This CDR3 comprises 12 residues. Per the germline V gene, CDR1 is SGHTA and CDR2 is FQGNSA. The CDR3 bases are TGCGCCAGCAGCTTGGAGCATCAGCCCCAGCATTTT. Protein: CASSLEHQPQHF.

J is TRBJ1-6 and V is TRBV7-8; D gene unclear. The germline V gene has CDR1 SGHVS and CDR2 FQNEAQ. Trimming left V 5 bases short and J 1 base short, with 9 bases between. The CDR3 has 15 residues. For the CDR3, the DNA is TGTGCCAGCAGCCCTAGTCAGTCCTATAATTCACCCCTCCACTTT. Amino acids: CASSPSQSYNSPLHF.

The V gene is TRBV4-2, the J gene TRBJ1-2, with TRBD1 matching 7 bases. Looked up from germline, CDR1 is LGHNA and CDR2 is YNFKEQ. The ends lost 4 bases at V and 5 bases at J; junction bases unmatched: 10. The CDR3 loop spans 15 amino acids. For the CDR3, the DNA is TGTGCCAGCAGCCGCTGGACAGGCTATGCGTATGGCTACACCTTC. Amino acid sequence: CASSRWTGYAYGYTF.

The chain couples TRBV28 to TRBJ2-3; tentative D call: TRBD2 (5 bases). The CDR3 sequence is 15 residues long. Trimming shortened V by 4 bases and J by 2 bases, and 13 bases separated the two germline ends. Germline V CDR1 and CDR2: MDHEN, SYDVKM. The CDR3 nucleotides are TGTGCCAGCAGTTCCCCAGAGGGATACACAGATACGCAGTATTTT. It translates to CASSSPEGYTDTQYF.

The chain links TRBV6-5 to TRBJ2-7; 9 nucleotides align to TRBD2. V lost 4 bases to trimming and J lost 1 base; unmatched junction nucleotides: 2. The CDR3 has 14 residues. CDR1 and CDR2 (germline): MNHEY, SVGAGI. In DNA, the CDR3 is TGTGCCAGCAGTTGGGGACTAGCTTCCTACGAGCAGTACTTC. Translated, it gives CASSWGLASYEQYF.

V and J are TRBV25-1 and TRBJ1-2, with D hard to call. V was trimmed by 10 bases and J by 4 bases, leaving 22 bases between them. The germline gives CDR1 MGHDK, CDR2 SYGVNS. The CDR3 has 15 amino acids. The CDR3 sequence: CATKKPGLSFYGYTF. The CDR3 DNA follows: TGTGCCACTAAGAAGCCGGGTCTCTCTTTCTATGGCTACACCTTC.

The chain carries TRBV5-6 and TRBJ1-2, with D possibly matching TRBD1 (5 bases). CDR1 is SGHDT, CDR2 YYEEEE, per germline. V shed 3 bases and J shed 4 bases, with 10 bases lying between them. This CDR3 region has 13 residues. The CDR3 region is CASSSQDGYGYTF. CDR3 in DNA: TGTGCCAGCAGCTCACAGGACGGCTATGGCTACACCTTC.

The rearrangement joins TRBV29-1 to TRBJ2-5; D gene unclear. V was trimmed by 1 base and J by 6 bases, leaving 6 bases between them. CDR3 length: 11 residues. Germline assignment: CDR1 SQVTM and CDR2 ANQGSEA. The CDR3 region is CSVEGAQTQYF. The CDR3 DNA is TGCAGCGTTGAAGGCGCGCAGACCCAGTACTTC.

The V call is TRBV7-9, the J call TRBJ1-6; 9 bases align to TRBD1. The V and J ends lost 5 bases and 6 bases, in that order; junction bases with no gene match: 8. This CDR3 contains 16 residues. Germline-derived CDR1 and CDR2 are SEHNR and FQNEAQ (reference sequence). CDR3 region: CASSRTGGSINSPLHF. The CDR3 DNA follows: TGTGCCAGCAGCCGTACAGGGGGCAGTATTAATTCACCCCTCCACTTT.

This chain links TRBV4-3 with TRBJ2-5; TRBD1 matches at 8 bases. Germline V gene sequence: CDR1 LGHNA, CDR2 YSLEER. J was trimmed by 4 bases and V by 0 bases; bases with no gene match: 13. The CDR3 contains 18 residues. The CDR3, as DNA: TGCGCCAGCAGCCAAGATCTTTCCAGGGGGCTACGACCAGAGACCCAGTACTTC. Translated: CASSQDLSRGLRPETQYF.

This clone was counted between two and nine times. V usage is TRBV4-1 and J usage is TRBJ2-1; the match to TRBD2 covers 10 bases. Trimming cost V 2 bases and J 2 bases; bases outside gene matches: 6. Germline lookup yields CDR1 MGHRA and CDR2 YSYEKL. The CDR3 sequence is 17 residues long. CDR3 sequence reads: CASSQILAGTTYNEQFF. The CDR3 nucleotides read TGCGCCAGCAGCCAAATACTAGCGGGGACAACCTACAATGAGCAGTTCTTC.

This clone was seen only once. This sequence joins TRBV5-5 and TRBJ2-7, with a weak D call TRBD1 (5 bases). V lost 0 bases, J lost 4 bases, and 11 bases lay in between. This CDR3 has 14 residues. Germline assignment: CDR1 SGHKS and CDR2 YYEKEE (reference sequence). CDR3 amino acids: CASSLVQGRYEQYF. CDR3 in DNA: TGTGCCAGCAGCTTGGTTCAGGGAAGGTACGAGCAGTACTTC.